The 14 T cell receptor beta chains below come from one sample, sequenced in a study of vaccination and CD4 T cells after COVID-19. For these receptors, no antigen is known. Documented treatment: approximately 11-day PBMC culture with coronavirus spike peptide pools or control peptides (ViraFEST assay). Cultured CD4+ T cell DNA underwent sequencing with the Oncomine TCR Beta short-read assay. TCRdb processed the PCR reads anew with MiXCR; each CDR3 protein has one entry. The sample comprises some 3,900 distinct CDR3 sequences, around 15% of which are singletons, and about a sixth rests with the top ten. Sequenced material: CD4+ T cells from blood, cultured in vitro. All receptors come from a human donor who had recovered from COVID-19.

This clonotype showed up just a few times. This chain uses TRBV12-3 or TRBV12-4 with TRBJ1-5; no clear D gene. V was cut by 0 bases and J by 2 bases, with 8 bases left in between. The CDR3 runs 15 residues. For the CDR3, the DNA is TGTGCCAGCAGTTTAGCAGGGTCCCGCAATCAGCCCCAGCATTTT. It encodes CASSLAGSRNQPQHF.

As for this clonotype: Relative to the germline gene, one junction end is altered; a read error may explain this. This chain links TRBV7-7 with TRBJ2-1; D may be TRBD1 (5 bases). CDR1 and CDR2 (germline): SSHAT, FNYEAQ (reference sequence). This CDR3 has 13 residues. This CDR3 reads CASSFDPGNEQFF. The CDR3 nucleotides read TGTGCTAGCAGCTTCGATCCAGGGAATGAGCAGTTCTTC.

By proportion, this clonotype is medium-sized. The chain links TRBV5-1 to TRBJ2-5; 7 nucleotides align to TRBD2. V lost 2 bases to trimming and J lost 3 bases; unmatched junction nucleotides: 7. Germline-derived CDR1 and CDR2 are SGHRS and YFSETQ. CDR3 length: 15 amino acids. DNA for the CDR3: TGCGCCAGCAGCTTACGTGGGGGAGGGGAAGAGACCCAGTACTTC. Translation gives CASSLRGGGEETQYF. The full variable domain, its missing parts supplied by reference TRBV5-1 and TRBJ2-5, is KAGVTQTPRYLIKTRGQQVTLSCSPISGHRSVSWYQQTPGQGLQFLFEYFSETQRNKGNFPGRFSGRQFSNSRSEMNVSTLELGDSALYLCASSLRGGGEETQYFGPGTRLLVL.

This clonotype counts as medium-sized. The chain joins TRBV24-1 to TRBJ2-2; unclear D gene. The CDR3 sequence is 12 residues long. From germline, CDR1 is KGHDR and CDR2 SFDVKD. V lost 10 bases and J lost 8, with 13 bases in between. CDR3 amino acids: CATISRAGELFF. CDR3 nucleotides: TGTGCCACTATCTCCCGGGCGGGGGAGCTGTTTTTT.

By frequency in the sample, this clonotype is medium-sized (0.01 to 0.1%). The chain joins TRBV5-4 to TRBJ2-5, with D maybe TRBD1 (5 bases). V dropped 1 base and J dropped 5 bases, with 9 bases sitting between them. Looked up from germline, CDR1 is SGHNT and CDR2 is YYREEE (reference sequence). The CDR3 totals 13 residues. The DNA of the CDR3 is TGTGCCAGCAGCTTGATACCAGGGGAGACCCAGTACTTC. Translation gives CASSLIPGETQYF. Full variable domain (outside the CDR3, taken from reference TRBV5-4 and TRBJ2-5): ETGVTQSPTHLIKTRGQQVTLRCSSQSGHNTVSWYQQALGQGPQFIFQYYREEENGRGNFPPRFSGLQFPNYSSELNVNALELDDSALYLCASSLIPGETQYFGPGTRLLVL.

This clonotype has only a few counts. The rearrangement uses TRBV11-1 and TRBJ2-7; D may match TRBD1 or TRBD2 (5 bases each). In germline, CDR1 is SGHAT, CDR2 FQDESV (reference sequence). The CDR3 runs to 12 residues. Trimming stripped 4 bases from V and 6 bases from J, with 10 bases between. CDR3 sequence reads: CASSSGTGEQYF. The CDR3 bases are TGTGCCAGCAGCTCGGGGACGGGCGAGCAGTACTTC. The variable domain in full, completed from reference TRBV11-1 and TRBJ2-7, reads EAEVAQSPRYKITEKSQAVAFWCDPISGHATLYWYRQILGQGPELLVQFQDESVVDDSQLPKDRFSAERLKGVDSTLKIQPAELGDSAMYLCASSSGTGEQYFGPGTRLTVT.

This clonotype was seen a handful of times. This rearrangement joins TRBV2 to TRBJ2-1; 7 bases line up with TRBD2. Germline trimming cut 6 bases from V and 3 bases from J; bases unmatched to any gene: 2. The CDR3 is 13 residues long. Per germline, CDR1 SNHLY and CDR2 FYNNEI. CDR3 coding DNA: TGTGCCAGCAGGGGGAGGGTCTACAATGAGCAGTTCTTC. It is translated as CASRGRVYNEQFF.

By proportion, this clonotype is medium-sized (0.01 to 0.1%). The chain couples TRBV6-2 or TRBV6-3 to TRBJ1-1; a possible D gene is TRBD1 (5 bases). The CDR3 is 14 amino acids. Germline V gene data show CDR1 as MNHEY and CDR2 as SVGEGT. V was cut by 8 bases and J by 5 bases, with 18 bases left in between. Here the CDR3 DNA reads TGTGCCAGCCGTGCGGGGGATTTAAATACTGAAGCTTTCTTT. Its protein product is CASRAGDLNTEAFF.

This clonotype was recorded a few times. The rearrangement links TRBV7-9 to TRBJ1-1; TRBD1 matches at 7 bases. The germline gives CDR1 SEHNR, CDR2 FQNEAQ (reference sequence). J was trimmed by 2 bases and V by 5 bases; bases with no gene match: 5. This CDR3 comprises 14 residues. The CDR3 DNA sequence: TGTGCCAGCAGCCTACAGGGGACCAACACTGAAGCTTTCTTT. Its protein is CASSLQGTNTEAFF. Based on the CDR3 plus reference TRBV7-9 and TRBJ1-1, the full variable domain is DTGVSQNPRHKITKRGQNVTFRCDPISEHNRLYWYRQTLGQGPEFLTYFQNEAQLEKSRLLSDRFSAERPKGSFSTLEIQRTEQGDSAMYLCASSLQGTNTEAFFGQGTRLTVV.

J is TRBJ1-6 and V is TRBV4-1, with TRBD1 matching 10 bases. The CDR3 sequence is 16 residues long. In germline, CDR1 is MGHRA, CDR2 YSYEKL. V lost 4 bases and J lost 14; bases outside the gene matches: 14. In nucleotides, the CDR3 is TGCGCCAGCAGCCCCCGGGCGACAGGGGGCTCATCGTCCCTCCACTTT. Protein product: CASSPRATGGSSSLHF.

This clonotype is labeled as medium-sized (0.01 to 0.1%). The gene calls are TRBV24-1 and TRBJ1-6, with 7 positions matching TRBD1. Germline assignment: CDR1 KGHDR and CDR2 SFDVKD. V lost 8 bases, J lost 14 bases, and 14 bases stayed unmatched. The CDR3 has 14 residues. The CDR3 sequence is CATIFTRGLFTLHF. The CDR3 coding sequence is TGTGCCACCATTTTTACAAGGGGGCTCTTTACCCTCCACTTT.

This clonotype is medium-sized. The chain carries TRBV6-1 and TRBJ1-6; TRBD1 is a possible D gene (5 bases). Germline V lookup: CDR1 MNHNS, CDR2 SASEGT. The V and J ends lost 5 bases and 6 bases respectively, with 11 bases between them. CDR3 length equals 14 residues. The CDR3 sequence is CASSLQGLNSPLHF. The CDR3 coding sequence is TGTGCCAGCAGTCTTCAGGGTCTTAATTCACCCCTCCACTTT.

This clonotype is deemed medium-sized. The chain recombines TRBV5-1 with TRBJ1-5, with 10 positions matching TRBD1. CDR1 is SGHRS, CDR2 YFSETQ, per germline. V lost 3 bases, J lost 7 bases, and 4 bases stayed unmatched. This CDR3 contains 14 residues. The chain's CDR3 is CASSSGTGVQPQHF. In DNA, the CDR3 is TGCGCCAGCAGCTCCGGGACAGGGGTACAGCCCCAGCATTTT.

The chain couples TRBV29-1 to TRBJ2-1; TRBD2 matches 10 bases. The CDR3 runs 13 residues. Unmatched junction bases numbered 1, after V lost 6 bases and J lost 2 bases. Germline lookup yields CDR1 SQVTM and CDR2 ANQGSEA. The CDR3 nucleotides read TGCAGCGTAACTAGCGGGGCCTACAATGAGCAGTTCTTC. It encodes CSVTSGAYNEQFF.